The source of this TCR beta chain is a study of cytomegalovirus exposure and HLA in healthy donors. Study details: The 90 to 150 validation repertoires matched the approximately 700 first-cohort repertoires in platform, a later analysis reported. Overall study findings and caveats: Reported results showed that the classifier diagnosed cytomegalovirus status with high specificity and sensitivity. According to the study, roughly 160 TCR beta chains were cytomegalovirus-associated.

For this clone: The antigen is not known. This sample also contains other DNA sequences that code for the same CDR3.

The CDR3 covers 11 residues. The germline CDR1 and CDR2 sequences are DFQATT and SNEGSKA (reference sequence). Trimming took 5 bases from V and 4 from J, leaving 6 bases between them. The assay was immunoSEQ multiplex PCR, and TCRdb's table has in-frame clones only and misses some. The sample lists about 160,000 clones, nearly 90% seen once, with about a tenth in the top ten. J is TRBJ2-1 and V is TRBV20-1; D gene ambiguous. Sequencing was done on a sample of PBMCs. The TCR was taken from a woman younger than 30 in good health and CMV-seropositive. DNA of the CDR3: TGCAGTGCTCCGCGATACAATGAGCAGTTCTTC. Encoded protein: CSAPRYNEQFF.